A single sample gave rise to the 13 T cell receptor beta chains below, sequenced in a study of OX40 agonist ivuxolimab in advanced cancers. The method was immunoSEQ multiplex PCR; TCRdb's version includes in-frame clones alone and lacks a portion of them. Of tens of thousands of clones in the sample, over 80% were seen once. The sequences come from CD4+ or CD8+ T cells sorted from blood, collected in a trial of the OX40 agonist ivuxolimab. These receptors were obtained from an adult with an advanced solid tumor such as melanoma, head and neck, liver or kidney cancer.

The gene calls are TRBV4-1 and TRBJ1-1; D gene unclear. V was shortened by 2 bases and J by 4 bases, with 11 bases between the two germline ends. This CDR3 spans 14 amino acids. The germline CDR1 and CDR2 sequences are MGHRA and YSYEKL. The CDR3 protein is CASSQITGGTEAFF. The CDR3 DNA follows: TGCGCCAGCAGCCAAATAACTGGAGGCACTGAAGCTTTCTTT.

As DNA, the CDR3 is TGTGCCAGCAGTGAAGCGCAGGGGGTACTAGCCAAAAACATTCAGTACTTC. This translates into CASSEAQGVLAKNIQYF. The chain carries TRBV6-1 and TRBJ2-4; 7 bases align to TRBD1. This CDR3 has 17 residues. Per germline, CDR1 MNHNS and CDR2 SASEGT. The V segment lost 0 bases and the J segment 0 bases; nucleotides outside the gene matches: 5.

The V gene is TRBV5-1, the J gene TRBJ2-7; D remains unclear. The CDR3 spans 16 residues. The V end was cut by 1 base, the J end by 2 bases, with 16 bases between. Looked up from germline, CDR1 is SGHRS and CDR2 is YFSETQ. CDR3: CASSLQLNPGPYEQYF. Here the CDR3 DNA reads TGCGCCAGCAGCTTGCAATTGAACCCGGGTCCCTACGAGCAGTACTTC.

V usage is TRBV7-9 and J usage is TRBJ2-7; D possibly corresponds to TRBD1 (5 bases). The CDR3 contains 15 residues. The germline V and J ends were trimmed by 0 bases and 3 bases, with 12 bases remaining between them. Germline assignment: CDR1 SEHNR and CDR2 FQNEAQ (reference sequence). The CDR3 reads CASSLAVGQSYEQYF. DNA of the CDR3: TGTGCCAGCAGCTTAGCGGTCGGACAAAGCTACGAGCAGTACTTC. The entire variable domain, with the rest obtained from reference TRBV7-9 and TRBJ2-7, is as follows: DTGVSQNPRHKITKRGQNVTFRCDPISEHNRLYWYRQTLGQGPEFLTYFQNEAQLEKSRLLSDRFSAERPKGSFSTLEIQRTEQGDSAMYLCASSLAVGQSYEQYFGPGTRLTVT.

This chain joins TRBV4-1 and TRBJ2-1, with D perhaps matching TRBD2 (5 bases). In germline, CDR1 is MGHRA, CDR2 YSYEKL. This CDR3 is 16 amino acids long. Trimming took 2 bases from V and 0 from J, leaving 11 bases between them. The CDR3 DNA is TGCGCCAGCAGCCAATTGACTACATCCTCCTACAATGAGCAGTTCTTC. The encoded protein is CASSQLTTSSYNEQFF.

V and J are TRBV27 and TRBJ2-7; 11 nucleotides match TRBD2. J lost 0 bases, V lost 0 bases, and 4 bases had no gene match. The CDR3 runs to 17 residues. Per the germline V gene, CDR1 is MNHEY and CDR2 is SMNVEV (reference sequence). The CDR3, as DNA: TGTGCCAGCAGTTTATCCTGGACTAGCGGGCCCTCCTACGAGCAGTACTTC. Protein: CASSLSWTSGPSYEQYF.

This chain joins TRBV25-1 and TRBJ1-1; TRBD1 aligns across 7 bases. The CDR3 consists of 13 residues. V gave up 7 bases and J gave up 4 bases; unmatched junction bases: 6. From germline, CDR1 is MGHDK and CDR2 SYGVNS. The CDR3 loop is CASTEPGGTEAFF. The CDR3 DNA is TGTGCCAGCACCGAGCCAGGGGGCACTGAAGCTTTCTTT.

The chain recombines TRBV2 with TRBJ2-3, with D tentatively TRBD2 (5 bases). This CDR3 spans 14 amino acids. From germline, CDR1 is SNHLY and CDR2 FYNNEI. Trimming took off 2 bases at V and 0 bases at J, with 6 bases between the two ends. CDR3 nucleotides: TGTGCCAGCAGTGAACCGGGGAGCACAGATACGCAGTATTTT. It encodes CASSEPGSTDTQYF.

The chain employs TRBV7-6 and TRBJ2-7; D unresolved. Deletions cut 5 bases from V and 5 bases from J, with 19 bases between. The CDR3 runs 15 residues. Germline V gene sequence: CDR1 SGHVS, CDR2 FNYEAQ. The CDR3 protein is CASSPRVAGFNEQYF. The DNA for the CDR3 is TGTGCCAGCAGCCCCCGAGTGGCCGGGTTCAACGAGCAGTACTTC.

This chain joins TRBV5-1 and TRBJ2-1, with TRBD1 identical over 7 bases. Germline V gene sequence: CDR1 SGHRS, CDR2 YFSETQ. The CDR3 contains 16 residues. V was pared by 0 bases and J by 1 base, with 4 bases of the junction left unmatched. CDR3 in DNA: TGCGCCAGCAGCTTGGCAAGGACAGGTTCCTACAATGAGCAGTTCTTC. This gives the protein CASSLARTGSYNEQFF. The full variable domain, its missing parts supplied by reference TRBV5-1 and TRBJ2-1, is KAGVTQTPRYLIKTRGQQVTLSCSPISGHRSVSWYQQTPGQGLQFLFEYFSETQRNKGNFPGRFSGRQFSNSRSEMNVSTLELGDSALYLCASSLARTGSYNEQFFGPGTRLTVL.

This rearrangement joins TRBV2 to TRBJ1-5, with 7 bases fitting TRBD1. Per germline, CDR1 SNHLY and CDR2 FYNNEI. V trimming: 5 bases; J trimming: 6 bases; junction bases outside the gene matches: 10. The CDR3 has 15 residues. CDR3 amino acids: CASSTGALRSQPQHF. The CDR3 bases are TGTGCCAGCAGTACAGGGGCCTTACGGTCTCAGCCCCAGCATTTT.

This chain joins TRBV30 and TRBJ2-7; D may be TRBD1 (6 bases). Trimming took off 2 bases at V and 3 bases at J, with 11 bases between the two ends. The CDR3 extends over 13 amino acids. Germline V gene sequence: CDR1 GTSNPN, CDR2 SVGIG (reference sequence). The CDR3, as DNA: TGTGCCTGGAGTTCCGCAGGGGACTACGAGCAGTACTTC. Amino acid sequence: CAWSSAGDYEQYF.

The genes are TRBV27 and TRBJ2-7; 8 bases agree with TRBD1. Trimming took 5 bases from V and 2 from J; bases not matched to a gene: 5. From germline, CDR1 is MNHEY and CDR2 SMNVEV (reference sequence). The CDR3 is 14 residues long. This CDR3 is CASSPGQGTYEQYF. CDR3 coding DNA: TGTGCCAGCAGTCCCGGACAGGGAACCTACGAGCAGTACTTC.